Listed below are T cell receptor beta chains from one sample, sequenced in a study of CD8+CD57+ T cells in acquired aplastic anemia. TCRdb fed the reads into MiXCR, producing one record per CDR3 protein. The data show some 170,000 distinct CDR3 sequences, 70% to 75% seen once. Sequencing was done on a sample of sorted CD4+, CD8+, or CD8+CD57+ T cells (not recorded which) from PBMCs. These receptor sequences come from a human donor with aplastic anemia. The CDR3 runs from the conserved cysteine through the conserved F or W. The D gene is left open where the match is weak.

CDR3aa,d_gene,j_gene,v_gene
CASSPAGGGYGYTF,TRBD1,TRBJ1-2,TRBV7-6
CSARDGGSSYNEQFF,TRBD2,TRBJ2-1,TRBV20-1
CASSTRGTANYGYTF,TRBD1,TRBJ1-2,TRBV19
CASSDYTSPLHF,-,TRBJ1-6,TRBV19
CASSLVAIPPYF,-,TRBJ2-2,TRBV7-2
CASSLGLGGAYEQYF,TRBD2,TRBJ2-7,TRBV7-8
CSVPTGGGEQETQYF,TRBD1,TRBJ2-5,TRBV20-1
CASTPLAGETQYF,-,TRBJ2-5,TRBV6-4
CASSPPGTTGYNEQFF,-,TRBJ2-1,TRBV9
CSASHRVF,-,TRBJ1-2,TRBV20-1
CSARDRTGEQYF,TRBD1,TRBJ2-7,TRBV20-1
CASSNRDPYEQYF,-,TRBJ2-7,TRBV6-5
CASRRGVAGGYNEQFF,TRBD2,TRBJ2-1,TRBV6-1
CASSPFPTGEQYF,-,TRBJ2-7,TRBV7-9
CASSSEAGSF,-,TRBJ1-2,TRBV6-2/TRBV6-3
CATSDYGGEQYF,-,TRBJ2-7,TRBV24-1
CASSAGLVAGVTQYF,TRBD2,TRBJ2-3,TRBV6-5
CASSPPDMTPWGSGGNEQFF,TRBD2,TRBJ2-1,TRBV6-2/TRBV6-3
CATSVRFGTGIYEQYF,TRBD1,TRBJ2-7,TRBV15
CASSDGPVSPLHF,-,TRBJ1-6,TRBV10-1
CAYTYTDTQYF,-,TRBJ2-3,TRBV30
CATSDRGAGYGYTF,-,TRBJ1-2,TRBV24-1
CSVERGLETQYF,-,TRBJ2-5,TRBV29-1
CASSPGGPNTEAFF,-,TRBJ1-1,TRBV5-1
CASSYSLRAQETQYF,-,TRBJ2-5,TRBV6-1
CSARHIGTGDSTEAFF,TRBD1,TRBJ1-1,TRBV20-1
CATSAGGDRKNEKLFF,TRBD1,TRBJ1-4,TRBV24-1
CASNSGQNNSPLHF,TRBD1,TRBJ1-6,TRBV10-1
CAGQGAGQPQHF,TRBD1,TRBJ1-5,TRBV2
CATGQGGGANVLTF,TRBD1,TRBJ2-6,TRBV6-4
CATSDSQGGLETQYF,TRBD1,TRBJ2-5,TRBV24-1
CASGESVAGGYTF,-,TRBJ1-2,TRBV7-3
CASSGAGAKHNYGYTF,-,TRBJ1-2,TRBV10-3
CSARLGYEQYF,-,-,TRBV20-1
CASSSDSEWNEQFF,-,TRBJ2-1,TRBV6-2/TRBV6-3
CASSIDGRTYEQYF,-,TRBJ2-7,TRBV19
CASSDSGGYEQYF,TRBD2,TRBJ2-7,TRBV27
CASSLWAGVEQYF,TRBD2,TRBJ2-7,TRBV11-1
CSAQTVGDTQYF,-,TRBJ2-3,TRBV20-1
CSVLRGSTGELFF,-,TRBJ2-2,TRBV29-1
CASSSRETGYEQYF,-,TRBJ2-7,TRBV5-8
CASRTASTDTQYF,-,TRBJ2-3,TRBV19
CAISDRVADTQYF,-,TRBJ2-3,TRBV10-3
CSARATNTEAFF,-,TRBJ1-1,TRBV20-1
CAISGRHRQGTDSYEQYF,TRBD1,TRBJ2-7,TRBV10-3
CASSQDRGGNTEAFF,-,TRBJ1-1,TRBV4-3
CSVARGRRDTQYF,-,TRBJ2-3,TRBV29-1
CASSSGRGVNQPQHF,-,TRBJ1-5,TRBV19